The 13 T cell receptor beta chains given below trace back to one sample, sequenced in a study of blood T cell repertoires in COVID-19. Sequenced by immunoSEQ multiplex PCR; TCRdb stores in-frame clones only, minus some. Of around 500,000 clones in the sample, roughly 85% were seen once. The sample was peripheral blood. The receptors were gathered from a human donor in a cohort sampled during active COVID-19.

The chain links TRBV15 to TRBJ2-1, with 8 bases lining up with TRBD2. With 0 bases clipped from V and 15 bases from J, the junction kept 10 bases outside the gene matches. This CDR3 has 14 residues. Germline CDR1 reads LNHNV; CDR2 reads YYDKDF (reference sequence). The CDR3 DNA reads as TGTGCCACCAGCAGAGAGGGGGTGGGGACTAGGTGGTTCTTC. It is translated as CATSREGVGTRWFF.

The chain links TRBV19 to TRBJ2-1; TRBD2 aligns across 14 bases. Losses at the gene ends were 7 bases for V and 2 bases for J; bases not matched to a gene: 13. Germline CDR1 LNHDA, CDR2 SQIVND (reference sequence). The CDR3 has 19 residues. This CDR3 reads CASTAGGLAGVGTYNEQFF. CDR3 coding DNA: TGTGCCAGTACGGCAGGGGGACTAGCGGGAGTAGGGACCTACAATGAGCAGTTCTTC.

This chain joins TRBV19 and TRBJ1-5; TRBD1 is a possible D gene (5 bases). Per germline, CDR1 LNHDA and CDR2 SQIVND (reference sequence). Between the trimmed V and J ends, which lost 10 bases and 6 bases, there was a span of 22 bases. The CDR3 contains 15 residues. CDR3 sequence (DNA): TGTGCCACTAAGACAGTTTATGAGGCCGGTCAGCCCCAGCATTTT. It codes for CATKTVYEAGQPQHF.

The CDR3 coding sequence is TGTGCCAGCAGCGGAGGGACAGGGGATCGCCTGCAGTACTTC. It codes for CASSGGTGDRLQYF. The chain recombines TRBV13 with TRBJ2-7; 10 bases map to TRBD1. Germline CDR1 and CDR2: PRHDT and FYEKMQ (reference sequence). V was clipped by 5 bases and J by 9 bases; unmatched bases: 10. The CDR3 totals 14 residues.

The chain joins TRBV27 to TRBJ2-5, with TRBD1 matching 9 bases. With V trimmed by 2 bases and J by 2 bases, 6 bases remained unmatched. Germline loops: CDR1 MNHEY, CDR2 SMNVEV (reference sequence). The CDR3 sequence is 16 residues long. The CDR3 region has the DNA TGTGCCAGCAGTTTACTCGGACAGGGGAAACAAGAGACCCAGTACTTC. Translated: CASSLLGQGKQETQYF.

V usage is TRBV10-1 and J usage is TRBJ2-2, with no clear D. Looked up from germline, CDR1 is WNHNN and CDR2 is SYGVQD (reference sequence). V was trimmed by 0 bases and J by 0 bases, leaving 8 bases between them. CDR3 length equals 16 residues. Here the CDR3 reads CASSESGVTNTGELFF. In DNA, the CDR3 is TGCGCCAGCAGTGAGTCGGGCGTGACGAACACCGGGGAGCTGTTTTTT.

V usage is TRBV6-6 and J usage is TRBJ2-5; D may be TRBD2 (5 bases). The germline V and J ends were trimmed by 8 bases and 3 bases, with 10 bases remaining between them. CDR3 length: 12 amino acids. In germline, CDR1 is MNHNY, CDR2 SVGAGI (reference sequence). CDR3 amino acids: CASRGSEETQYF. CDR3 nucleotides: TGTGCCAGCCGGGGTAGCGAAGAGACCCAGTACTTC.

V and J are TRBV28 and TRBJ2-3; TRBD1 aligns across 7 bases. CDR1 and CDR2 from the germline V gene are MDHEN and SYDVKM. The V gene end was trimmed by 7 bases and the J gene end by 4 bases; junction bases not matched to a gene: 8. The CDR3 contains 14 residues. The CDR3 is CASTGWTGPDTQYF. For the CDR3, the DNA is TGTGCCAGCACTGGATGGACAGGCCCAGATACGCAGTATTTT.

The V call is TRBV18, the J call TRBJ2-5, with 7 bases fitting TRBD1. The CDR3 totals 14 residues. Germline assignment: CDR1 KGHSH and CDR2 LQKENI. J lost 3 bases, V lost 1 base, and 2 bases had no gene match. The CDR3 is CASSPRTGEETQYF. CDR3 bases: TGTGCCAGCTCACCACGAACAGGGGAAGAGACCCAGTACTTC.

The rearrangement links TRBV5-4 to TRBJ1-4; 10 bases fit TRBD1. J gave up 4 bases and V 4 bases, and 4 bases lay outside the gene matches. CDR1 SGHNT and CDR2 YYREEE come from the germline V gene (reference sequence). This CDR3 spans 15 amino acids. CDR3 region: CASSEGQGNNEKLFF. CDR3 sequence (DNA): TGTGCCAGCAGCGAGGGACAGGGGAATAATGAAAAACTGTTTTTT.

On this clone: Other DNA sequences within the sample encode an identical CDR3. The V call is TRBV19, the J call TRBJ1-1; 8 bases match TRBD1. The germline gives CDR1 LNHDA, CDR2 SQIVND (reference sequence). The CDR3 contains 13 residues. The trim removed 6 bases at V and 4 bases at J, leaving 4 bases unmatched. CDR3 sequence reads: CASSGQGGTEAFF. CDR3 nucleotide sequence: TGTGCCAGTAGCGGACAGGGTGGCACTGAAGCTTTCTTT.

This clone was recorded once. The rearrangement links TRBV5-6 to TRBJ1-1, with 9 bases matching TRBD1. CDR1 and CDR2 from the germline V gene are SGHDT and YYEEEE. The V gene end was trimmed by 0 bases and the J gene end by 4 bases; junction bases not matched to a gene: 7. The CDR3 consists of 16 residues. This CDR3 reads CASSLVGQGIGTEAFF. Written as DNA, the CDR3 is TGTGCCAGCAGCTTGGTCGGACAGGGGATAGGCACTGAAGCTTTCTTT.

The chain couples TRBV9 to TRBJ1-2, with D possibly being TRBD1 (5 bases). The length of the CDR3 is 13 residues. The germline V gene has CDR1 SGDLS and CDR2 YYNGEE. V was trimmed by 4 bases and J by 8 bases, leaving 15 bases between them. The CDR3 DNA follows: TGTGCCAGCAGCTCCCAGGGCACTGGCGGCTACACCTTC. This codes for CASSSQGTGGYTF.